This T cell receptor (beta chain) was sequenced during a study of T cells in localized non-small cell lung cancer. Study observations and caveats: Adjacent uninvolved lung had the highest clonality, suggesting focused antigen responses. Only one tumor region went through sequencing, so heterogeneity may still be there. Adjacent lung was found to contain a median approximately 60 of the top 100 tumor clones.

This CDR3 contains 15 residues. Looked up from germline, CDR1 is SGHNT and CDR2 is YENEEA. The ends lost 6 bases at V and 2 bases at J; junction bases unmatched: 8. Here immunoSEQ multiplex PCR was the method, and the copy in TCRdb shows in-frame clones only, minus some. This repertoire shows over a thousand clones, roughly 22% found once; its top ten account for around 21%. Concerning this clone: Its specificity is unknown.

Atypia-free lung next to the tumor was sampled at least 2 cm from its margin. The sample here was normal lung tissue next to the tumor, taken before any cancer treatment. This receptor was identified in a man between 35 and 75 years old with stage III squamous cell lung carcinoma. The chain combines TRBV11-3 with TRBJ1-2; 8 bases agree with TRBD1. This chain's CDR3 is CASRFQGARNYGYTF. The CDR3 DNA sequence: TGTGCCAGCAGATTCCAGGGGGCGCGGAACTATGGCTACACCTTC.